This T cell receptor beta chain was sequenced in a study of CD8 T cells in ankylosing spondylitis. Study-wide points: A number of the motif variants had already been described in reactive arthritis synovial fluid and blood. In ankylosing spondylitis blood, a motif of roughly 8 highly homologous TCR beta variants appeared characteristic.

The germline V gene has CDR1 MNHEY and CDR2 SVGAGI. CDR3 length: 12 amino acids. The ends were cut back, 6 bases at V and 5 bases at J, with 10 bases in the middle. 5'-RACE, quantitative and with molecular barcodes, yielded the TCR beta libraries. TCRdb processed the 5' RACE reads anew with MiXCR; each CDR3 protein has one entry. Among around 430,000 distinct CDR3 sequences listed, 17% were seen once. This clonotype was seen more than once but under ten times. The antigen is not known. The sequencing input was blood, either unsorted or a sorted T cell fraction (not recorded which). The chain recombines TRBV6-5 with TRBJ1-2, with D perhaps matching TRBD1 (5 bases). This clonotype was sampled from a male donor with ankylosing spondylitis. CDR3 in amino acids: CASRDNGYGYTF. The CDR3 coding sequence is TGTGCCAGCAGGGACAACGGGTATGGCTACACCTTC.